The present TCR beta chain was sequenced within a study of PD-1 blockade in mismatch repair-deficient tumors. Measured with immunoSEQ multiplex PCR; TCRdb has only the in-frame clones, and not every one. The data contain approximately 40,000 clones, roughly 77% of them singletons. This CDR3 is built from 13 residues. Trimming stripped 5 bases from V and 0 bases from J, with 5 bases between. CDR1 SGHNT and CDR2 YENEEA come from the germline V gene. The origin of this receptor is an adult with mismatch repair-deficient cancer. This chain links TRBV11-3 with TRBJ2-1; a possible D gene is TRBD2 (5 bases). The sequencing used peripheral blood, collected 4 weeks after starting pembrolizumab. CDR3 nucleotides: TGTGCCAGCAGCGCGGGCTCCTACAATGAGCAGTTCTTC. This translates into CASSAGSYNEQFF.